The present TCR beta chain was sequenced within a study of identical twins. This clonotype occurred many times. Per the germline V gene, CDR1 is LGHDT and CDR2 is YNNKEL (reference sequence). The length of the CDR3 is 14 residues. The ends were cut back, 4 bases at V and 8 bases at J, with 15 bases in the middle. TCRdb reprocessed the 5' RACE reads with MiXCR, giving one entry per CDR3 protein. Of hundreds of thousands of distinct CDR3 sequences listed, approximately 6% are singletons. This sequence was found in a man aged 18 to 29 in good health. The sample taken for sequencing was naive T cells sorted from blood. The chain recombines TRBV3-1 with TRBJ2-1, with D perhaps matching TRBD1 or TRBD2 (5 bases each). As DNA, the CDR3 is TGTGCCAGCAGCCCCGGGACCTCGGGGCATGAGCAGTTCTTC. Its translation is CASSPGTSGHEQFF.